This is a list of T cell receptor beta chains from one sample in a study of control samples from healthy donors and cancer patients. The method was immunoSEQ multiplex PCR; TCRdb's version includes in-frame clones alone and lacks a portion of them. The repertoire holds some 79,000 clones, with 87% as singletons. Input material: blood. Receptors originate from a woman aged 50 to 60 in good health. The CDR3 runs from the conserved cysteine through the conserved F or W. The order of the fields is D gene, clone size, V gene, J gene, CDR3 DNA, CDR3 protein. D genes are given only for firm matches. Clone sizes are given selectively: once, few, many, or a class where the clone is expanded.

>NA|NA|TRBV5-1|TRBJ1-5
TGCGCCAGCAGTTTAACAGGGAGGTCGGATCAGCCCCAGCATTTT
CASSLTGRSDQPQHF
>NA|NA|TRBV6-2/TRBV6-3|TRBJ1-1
NA
CASSYSIVGQGAFF
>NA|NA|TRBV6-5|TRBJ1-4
TGTGCCAGCAGTTACGAGGGAGAGGTTGGTGAAAAACTGTTTTTT
CASSYEGEVGEKLFF
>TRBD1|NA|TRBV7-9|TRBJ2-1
TGTGCCAGCAGCTTTCTACCGGGACAGGGGAACAATGAGCAGTTCTTC
CASSFLPGQGNNEQFF
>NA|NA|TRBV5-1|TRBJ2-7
TGCGCCAGCAGCTTGCAGACTAGTTCCTACGAGCAGTACTTC
CASSLQTSSYEQYF
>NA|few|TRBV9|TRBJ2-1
TGTGCCAGCAGCGCCCGTCCCGGGGTAATTGAGCAGTTCTTC
CASSARPGVIEQFF
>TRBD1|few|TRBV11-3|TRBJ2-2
TGTGCCAGCAGCCGGGGCGGGACAGGGCCCACCGGGGAGCTGTTTTTT
CASSRGGTGPTGELFF
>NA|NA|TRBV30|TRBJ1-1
TGTGCCCTTACGGGAGGGGACACTGAAGCTTTCTTT
CALTGGDTEAFF
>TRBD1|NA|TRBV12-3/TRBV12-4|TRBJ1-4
TGTGCCAGCAGTCTTGACAGGGGAGTAGAACTGTTTTTT
CASSLDRGVELFF
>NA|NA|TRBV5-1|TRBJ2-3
TGCGCCAGCAGCCCAAACGTGGCTAGAATAGATACGCAGTATTTT
CASSPNVARIDTQYF
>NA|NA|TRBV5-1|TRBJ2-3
TGCGCCAGCGGGCGGACTGGAGATACGCAGTATTTT
CASGRTGDTQYF
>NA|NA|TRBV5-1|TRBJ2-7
TGCGCCAGCAGCTTGGACCCCGAGGCCGAGCAGTACTTC
CASSLDPEAEQYF
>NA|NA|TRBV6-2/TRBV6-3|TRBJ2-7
TGTGCCAGCAGTTATTCCCAGGCGGCCTACGAGCAGTACTTC
CASSYSQAAYEQYF
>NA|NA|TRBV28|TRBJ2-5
TGTGCCAGCCGACAGACAGGCGCTATAGAGACCCAGTACTTC
CASRQTGAIETQYF
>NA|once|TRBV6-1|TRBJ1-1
TGTGCCAGCAGTGAACTGAGGCTGAACACTGAAGCTTTCTTT
CASSELRLNTEAFF
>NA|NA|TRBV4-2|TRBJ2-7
TGTGCCAGCAGCCGCGGGGATGGAAGCGCCCGAGCAGAGCAGTACTTC
CASSRGDGSARAEQYF
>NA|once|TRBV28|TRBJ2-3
TGTGCCAGCAGTTTAGGAGGTAGGGGCACAGATACGCAGTATTTT
CASSLGGRGTDTQYF
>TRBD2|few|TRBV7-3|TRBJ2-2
TGTGCCAGCGCTCAGGTAGCGGGGAACACCGGGGAGCTGTTTTTT
CASAQVAGNTGELFF
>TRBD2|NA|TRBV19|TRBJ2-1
TGTGCCAGTAGTAGGACTAGCGGGAGGGTAGACAATGAGCAGTTCTTC
CASSRTSGRVDNEQFF
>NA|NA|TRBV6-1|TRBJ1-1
TGTGCCAGCAGTGAATCGGAGGGGGAGGGAGGCACTGAAGCTTTCTTT
CASSESEGEGGTEAFF
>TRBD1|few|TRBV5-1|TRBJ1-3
TGCGCCAGCAGCCTACTACAGGGGTACGCTGGAAACACCATATATTTT
CASSLLQGYAGNTIYF
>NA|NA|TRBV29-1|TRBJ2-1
TGCAGCGTCCAAAGGCGGACCGGAACGTTAAATGAGCAGTTCTTC
CSVQRRTGTLNEQFF
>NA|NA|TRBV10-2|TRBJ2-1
TGCGCCAGCAGTGAGGGGGGCCCGGCGACACCCTCGGGGAGTGGGCAGTTCTTC
CASSEGGPATPSGSGQFF
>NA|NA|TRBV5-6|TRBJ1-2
TGTGCCAGCAGCTTGGAGCATGGCTACACCTTC
CASSLEHGYTF
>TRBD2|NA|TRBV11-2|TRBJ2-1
TGTGCCAGCAGCTCGGGGCGGGGCGGGAGGTCCGATGATAGGCAGTTCTTC
CASSSGRGGRSDDRQFF
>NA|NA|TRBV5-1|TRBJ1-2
TGCGCCAGCAGCTTGGGTGTTCAGGGATATGGCTACACCTTC
CASSLGVQGYGYTF
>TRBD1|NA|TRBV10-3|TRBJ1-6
TGTGCCATCAGTGAAGGGCAGGGGGCTGGAAATTCACCCCTCCACTTT
CAISEGQGAGNSPLHF
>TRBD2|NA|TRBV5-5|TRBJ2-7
TGTGCCAGCAGCCCACTAGCGGCCTCCTACGAGCAGTACTTC
CASSPLAASYEQYF
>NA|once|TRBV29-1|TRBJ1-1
TGCAGCGTTGCGGAGGGGATGAACACTGAAGCTTTCTTT
CSVAEGMNTEAFF
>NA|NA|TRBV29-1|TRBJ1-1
TGCAGCGTTGACGGGGTCAACACTGAAGCTTTCTTT
CSVDGVNTEAFF
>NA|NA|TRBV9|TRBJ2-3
TGTGCCAGCAGCGCAGAAGGACGTTCGGATACGCAGTATTTT
CASSAEGRSDTQYF
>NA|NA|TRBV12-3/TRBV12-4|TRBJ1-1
TGTGCCAGCAGTCCCGACGTACACTGGGCTTTCTTT
CASSPDVHWAFF
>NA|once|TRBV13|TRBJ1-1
TGTGCCAGCAGCTTCAGTTACTCTGAAGCTTTCTTT
CASSFSYSEAFF
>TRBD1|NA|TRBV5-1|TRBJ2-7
TGCGCCAGCAGCTTGGCCGGGACAGGGCTCGACGAGCAGTACTTC
CASSLAGTGLDEQYF
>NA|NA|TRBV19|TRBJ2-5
TGTGCCAGTAGTATTGACGGGCCGGGAGAGACCCAGTACTTC
CASSIDGPGETQYF
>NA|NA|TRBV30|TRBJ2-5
TGTGCCTGGAGTGGTGGGGAAGAGACCCAGTACTTC
CAWSGGEETQYF
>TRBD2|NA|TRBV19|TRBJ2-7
TGTGCCAGTAGTATAGCCGGGAGGCCCTCCTACGAGCAGTACTTC
CASSIAGRPSYEQYF
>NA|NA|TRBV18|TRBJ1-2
TGTGCCAGCTCCCCGAACCCCTATGGCTACACCTTC
CASSPNPYGYTF
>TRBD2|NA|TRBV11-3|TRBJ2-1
TGTGCCAGCAGCAAGGGACTAGCGGGAGGGGGCTCCTACAATGAGCAGTTCTTC
CASSKGLAGGGSYNEQFF
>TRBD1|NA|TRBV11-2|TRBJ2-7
TGTGCCAGCAGCCCCGGGACAGGGGGATTGTACGAGCAGTACTTC
CASSPGTGGLYEQYF
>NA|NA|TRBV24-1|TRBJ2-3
TGTGCCACCAGTAGTCAGGAAAGGGCCACAGATACGCAGTATTTT
CATSSQERATDTQYF
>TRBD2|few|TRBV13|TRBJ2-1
TGTGCCAGCAGGCTCTCGGGGGGTAGCGGGAGGGACAATGAGCAGTTCTTC
CASRLSGGSGRDNEQFF
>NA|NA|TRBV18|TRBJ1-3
TGTGCCAGCTCACCCACCTCGCAGGGTTCTGGAAACACCATATATTTT
CASSPTSQGSGNTIYF
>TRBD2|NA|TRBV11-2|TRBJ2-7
TGTGCCAGCAGCCTAGAGGTAGCGGGCTCCTACGAGCAGTACTTC
CASSLEVAGSYEQYF
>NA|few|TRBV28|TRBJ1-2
TGTGCCAGCAGCTTGGTAGGGGAGGGAGCAAACTATGGCTACACCTTC
CASSLVGEGANYGYTF
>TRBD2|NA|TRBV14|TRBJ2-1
TGTGCCAGCAGCCAGGTAGCGGGAGTTTCGGGTGAGCAGTTCTTC
CASSQVAGVSGEQFF
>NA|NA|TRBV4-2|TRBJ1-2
TGTGCCAGCAGCCAAGACTTTAAGGCAACTTATGGCTACACCTTC
CASSQDFKATYGYTF
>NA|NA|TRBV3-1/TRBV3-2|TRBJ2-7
TGTGCCAGCAGCCAAGATCATACGAGGGGGTTTTCCTACGAGCAGTACTTC
CASSQDHTRGFSYEQYF